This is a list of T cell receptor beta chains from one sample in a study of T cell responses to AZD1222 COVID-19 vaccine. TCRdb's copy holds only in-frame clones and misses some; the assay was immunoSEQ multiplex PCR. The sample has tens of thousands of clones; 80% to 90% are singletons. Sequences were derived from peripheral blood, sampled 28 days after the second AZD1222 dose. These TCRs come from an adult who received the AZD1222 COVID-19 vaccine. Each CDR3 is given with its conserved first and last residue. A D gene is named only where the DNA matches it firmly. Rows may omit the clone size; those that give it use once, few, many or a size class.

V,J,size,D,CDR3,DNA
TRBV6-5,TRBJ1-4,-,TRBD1,CASSRDRVTNEKLFF,TGTGCCAGCAGCCGCGACAGGGTAACTAATGAAAAACTGTTTTTT
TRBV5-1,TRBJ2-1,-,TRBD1,CASSLGTGLYEQFF,TGCGCCAGCAGCTTGGGGACAGGACTCTATGAGCAGTTCTTC
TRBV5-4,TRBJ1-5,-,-,CASSLALYSNQPQHF,TGTGCCAGCAGCTTGGCCTTATATAGCAATCAGCCCCAGCATTTT
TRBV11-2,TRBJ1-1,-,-,CASSLGHSQNTEAFF,TGTGCCAGCAGCTTAGGACACTCTCAGAACACTGAAGCTTTCTTT
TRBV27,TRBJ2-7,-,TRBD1,CASRMTGGYEQYF,TGTGCCAGCAGAATGACAGGGGGCTACGAGCAGTACTTC
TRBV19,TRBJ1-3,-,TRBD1,CASRGQNSGNTIYF,TGTGCCAGTAGGGGACAGAACTCTGGAAACACCATATATTTT
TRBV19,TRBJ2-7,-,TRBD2,CASSSGLAGDYEQYF,TGTGCCAGTAGTTCGGGACTAGCGGGAGACTACGAGCAGTACTTC
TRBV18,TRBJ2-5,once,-,CASSPQDAETQYF,TGTGCCAGCTCACCACAAGATGCGGAGACCCAGTACTTC
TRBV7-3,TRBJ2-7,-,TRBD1,CASSPTGGETYEQYF,TGTGCCAGCAGCCCGACAGGGGGTGAGACCTACGAGCAGTACTTC
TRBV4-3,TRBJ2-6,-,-,CATREGPGDGGANVLTF,TGCGCCACCCGAGAGGGTCCAGGGGACGGTGGGGCCAACGTCCTGACTTTC
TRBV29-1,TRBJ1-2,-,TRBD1,CSVESRGHGYTF,TGCAGCGTTGAATCCAGGGGGCATGGCTACACCTTC
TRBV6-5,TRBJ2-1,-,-,CASRAVPYNEQFF,TGTGCCAGCAGAGCGGTCCCCTACAATGAGCAGTTCTTC
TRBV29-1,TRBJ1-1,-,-,CSVAPWSREDTEAFF,TGCAGCGTTGCCCCTTGGTCCCGCGAAGACACTGAAGCTTTCTTT
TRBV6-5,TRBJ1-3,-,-,CATYSWDISGNTIYF,TGTGCCACCTACTCATGGGACATCTCTGGAAACACCATATATTTT
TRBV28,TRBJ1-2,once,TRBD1,CASRTGSSGYTF,TGTGCCAGCAGGACAGGGTCGTCGGGCTACACCTTC
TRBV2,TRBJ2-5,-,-,CASSEIGRQETQYF,TGTGCCAGCAGTGAAATTGGTCGGCAAGAGACCCAGTACTTC
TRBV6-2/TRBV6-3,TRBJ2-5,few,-,CASSYGNVETQYF,TGTGCCAGCAGTTACGGGAACGTTGAGACCCAGTACTTC
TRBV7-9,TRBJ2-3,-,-,CASSRASGTDTQYF,TGTGCCAGCAGCCGGGCGTCGGGCACAGATACGCAGTATTTT
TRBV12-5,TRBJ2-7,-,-,CASGFLSPGRASSYEQYF,TGTGCTAGTGGTTTCCTATCCCCGGGTAGGGCGAGCTCCTACGAGCAGTACTTC
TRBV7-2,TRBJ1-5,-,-,CASSWAESNQPQHF,TGTGCCAGCAGCTGGGCCGAAAGCAATCAGCCCCAGCATTTT
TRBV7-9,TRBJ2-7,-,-,CASSLTDTHRAYEQYF,TGTGCCAGCAGCTTAACCGATACCCATAGAGCCTACGAGCAGTACTTC
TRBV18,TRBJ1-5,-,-,CASSPPGGQPQHF,TGTGCCAGCTCACCACCGGGGGGACAGCCCCAGCATTTT
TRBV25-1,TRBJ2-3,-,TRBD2,CASSDPLAGEIDTQYF,TGTGCCAGCAGTGACCCACTAGCGGGAGAAATAGATACGCAGTATTTT
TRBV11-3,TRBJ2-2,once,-,CASSIGRVTGELFF,TGTGCCAGCAGCATAGGACGAGTTACCGGGGAGCTGTTTTTT
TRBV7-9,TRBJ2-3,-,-,CASSLTGAYTDTQYF,TGTGCCAGCAGCTTAACGGGAGCTTACACAGATACGCAGTATTTT
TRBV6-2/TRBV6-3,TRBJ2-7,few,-,CASSYPARREQYF,TGTGCCAGCAGTTACCCTGCCCGTCGGGAGCAGTACTTC
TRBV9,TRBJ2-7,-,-,CASSASFDRPSYEQYF,TGTGCCAGCAGCGCCTCTTTCGACAGGCCCTCCTACGAGCAGTACTTC
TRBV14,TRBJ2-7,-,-,CASSQDIGGGLYEQYF,TGTGCCAGCAGCCAAGATATTGGCGGGGGCCTCTACGAGCAGTACTTC
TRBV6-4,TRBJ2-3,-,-,CASSESRTTDTQYF,TGTGCCAGCAGTGAGTCTAGGACCACAGATACGCAGTATTTT
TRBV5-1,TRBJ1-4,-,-,CASSLASGEKLFF,TGCGCCAGCAGCTTGGCCAGTGGTGAAAAACTGTTTTTT
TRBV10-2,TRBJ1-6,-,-,CASSPGTSGSPLHF,TGCGCCAGCAGCCCCGGGACCTCTGGTTCACCCCTCCACTTT
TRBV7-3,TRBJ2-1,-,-,CASSRSGGPYNEQFF,TGTGCCAGCAGCCGCTCGGGCGGGCCCTACAATGAGCAGTTCTTC
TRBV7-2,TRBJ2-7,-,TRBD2,CASSLISGRSEQYF,TGTGCCAGCAGCTTGATTAGCGGGAGATCCGAGCAGTACTTC
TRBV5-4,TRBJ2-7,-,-,CASSLQGNTYEQYF,TGTGCCAGCAGCTTGCAGGGAAACACCTACGAGCAGTACTTC
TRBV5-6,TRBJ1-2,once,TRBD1,CASRSPGTGYGYTF,TGTGCCAGCAGATCCCCCGGGACAGGGTATGGCTACACCTTC
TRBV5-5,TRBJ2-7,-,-,CASSFPGDSYEQYF,TGTGCCAGCAGCTTTCCCGGGGACTCCTACGAGCAGTACTTC
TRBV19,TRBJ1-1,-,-,CASSIGQANTEAFF,TGTGCCAGTAGTATCGGCCAGGCGAACACTGAAGCTTTCTTT
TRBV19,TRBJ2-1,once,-,CASKYSGSFNEQFF,TGTGCCAGTAAATACTCCGGGAGCTTCAATGAGCAGTTCTTC
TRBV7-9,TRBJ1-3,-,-,CASSSGVNTIYF,TGTGCCAGCAGCTCGGGCGTGAACACCATATATTTT
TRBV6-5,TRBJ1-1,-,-,CASSSGTEAFF,TGTGCCAGCAGTTCGGGCACTGAAGCTTTCTTT
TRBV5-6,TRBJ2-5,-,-,CASKGQETQYF,TGTGCCAGCAAAGGCCAAGAGACCCAGTACTTC
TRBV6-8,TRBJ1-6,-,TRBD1,CASSHRDRDNSPLHF,TGTGCCAGCAGTCACCGGGACAGGGATAATTCACCCCTCCACTTT
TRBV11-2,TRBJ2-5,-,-,CASSLPTSAGETQYF,TGTGCCAGCAGCTTGCCTACCAGCGCAGGAGAGACCCAGTACTTC
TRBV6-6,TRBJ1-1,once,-,CASSYVQGGGTEAFF,TGTGCCAGCAGTTACGTCCAGGGCGGGGGCACTGAAGCTTTCTTT
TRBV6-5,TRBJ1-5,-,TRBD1,CASSPRTGGNQPQHF,TGTGCCAGCTCACCAAGGACAGGGGGAAACCAGCCCCAGCATTTT
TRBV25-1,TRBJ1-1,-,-,CASTPSGGGTEAFF,TGTGCCAGCACCCCGTCGGGGGGGGGTACTGAAGCTTTCTTT
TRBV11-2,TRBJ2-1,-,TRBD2,CASSFGRGGRGNEQFF,TGTGCCAGCAGCTTTGGCCGTGGCGGGAGGGGGAATGAGCAGTTCTTC